The rows below give T cell receptor beta chains drawn from one sample of a study of T-cell reconstitution after alpha-beta-depleted transplantation in children. MiXCR, run by TCRdb on the PCR reads, gives a single entry per CDR3 protein. The sample lists hundreds of thousands of distinct CDR3 sequences, around a sixth occurring once. Specimen: PBMCs from the stem cell graft donor, collected from the stem cell graft. The receptors were sampled from a human donor who donated a stem cell graft to a child with acute myeloid leukemia. Both conserved end residues are part of each CDR3. The D gene is left open where the match is weak. Clone size appears in some rows only: once, few, many, or a class for an expanded clone.

length	D	V	J	size	CDR3	DNA
17	NA	TRBV4-2	TRBJ2-2	few	CASSQDDLDLYTGELFF	TGTGCCAGCAGCCAAGATGATTTGGACTTATACACCGGGGAGCTGTTTTTT
15	TRBD2	TRBV15	TRBJ2-1	NA	CATSREAGGVNEQFF	TGTGCCACCAGCAGAGAGGCGGGGGGGGTTAATGAGCAGTTCTTC
16	TRBD2	TRBV24-1	TRBJ2-3	few	CATSDLGAGVTDTQYF	TGTGCCACCAGTGATTTAGGGGCGGGGGTCACAGATACGCAGTATTTT
15	NA	TRBV5-1	TRBJ2-7	NA	CASSLEITGIYEQYF	TGCGCCAGCAGCTTGGAAATCACAGGGATCTACGAGCAGTACTTC
14	NA	TRBV5-1	TRBJ2-7	few	CASSLNRRPYEQYF	TGCGCCAGCAGCCTAAACAGGCGCCCCTACGAGCAGTACTTC
13	NA	TRBV20-1	TRBJ1-2	many	CSARVVGGEGYTF	TGCAGTGCTAGAGTGGTAGGGGGAGAGGGCTACACCTTC
14	TRBD2	TRBV20-1	TRBJ2-5	NA	CSARDLAGSETQYF	TGCAGTGCTAGAGATCTAGCGGGGTCGGAGACCCAGTACTTC
13	NA	TRBV6-4	TRBJ1-2	NA	CASSDSGAYGYTF	TGTGCCAGCAGTGACTCGGGTGCCTATGGCTACACCTTC
15	NA	TRBV12-3/TRBV12-4	TRBJ2-2	few	CASSLRGGNTGELFF	TGTGCCAGCAGTTTAAGGGGGGGGAACACCGGGGAGCTGTTTTTT
16	TRBD1	TRBV20-1	TRBJ2-1	NA	CSARDRDRGPWNEQFF	TGCAGTGCTAGAGATAGAGACAGGGGGCCGTGGAATGAGCAGTTCTTC
15	NA	TRBV10-3	TRBJ2-1	many	CAISDLEDYNNEQFF	TGTGCCATCAGTGATTTAGAGGACTATAACAATGAGCAGTTCTTC
15	NA	TRBV7-9	TRBJ2-1	few	CASLGGTVENNEQFF	TGTGCCAGCTTAGGCGGGACAGTGGAAAACAATGAGCAGTTCTTC
11	NA	TRBV4-1	TRBJ1-1	few	CASSQDGGAFF	TGCGCCAGCAGCCAAGACGGGGGGGCTTTCTTT
17	NA	TRBV21-1	TRBJ2-3	NA	CASSPRTSGEYTDTQYF	TGTGCCAGCAGCCCCAGGACTAGCGGGGAATACACAGATACGCAGTATTTT
13	NA	TRBV11-2	TRBJ1-2	few	CASSFGTRDGYTF	TGTGCCAGCAGCTTCGGGACAAGGGATGGCTACACCTTC
15	TRBD1	TRBV7-2	TRBJ2-3	many	CASSFSGTGGDTQYF	TGTGCCAGCAGCTTCTCCGGGACAGGTGGAGATACGCAGTATTTT
11	NA	TRBV28	TRBJ1-1	NA	CASRGTFEAFF	TGTGCCAGCAGAGGGACGTTTGAAGCTTTCTTT
16	TRBD2	TRBV7-2	TRBJ2-2	many	CASRGIAGKNTGELFF	TGTGCCAGCAGGGGAATAGCGGGGAAAAACACCGGGGAGCTGTTTTTT
15	NA	TRBV5-1	TRBJ2-1	many	CASSLGGTTYNEQFF	TGCGCCAGCAGCTTGGGCGGTACCACCTACAATGAGCAGTTCTTC
15	NA	TRBV4-3	TRBJ1-1	NA	CASSQGLRTNTEAFF	TGCGCCAGCAGCCAAGGCTTACGGACGAACACTGAAGCTTTCTTT
15	TRBD1	TRBV12-3/TRBV12-4	TRBJ2-2	many	CASSQRQGNTGELFF	TGTGCCAGCAGCCAGAGACAGGGGAACACCGGGGAGCTGTTTTTT
16	TRBD1	TRBV3-1	TRBJ1-3	NA	CASSGTGTASGNTIYF	TGTGCCAGCAGCGGGACCGGGACAGCCTCTGGAAACACCATATATTTT
17	TRBD2	TRBV6-5	TRBJ2-3	many	CASSYSSLAGSTDTQYF	TGTGCCAGCAGTTACTCGAGTCTAGCGGGGAGCACAGATACGCAGTATTTT
14	NA	TRBV20-1	TRBJ1-4	many	CSARDPGKREKLFF	TGCAGTGCTAGAGATCCCGGGAAGCGAGAAAAACTGTTTTTT
13	TRBD1	TRBV12-3/TRBV12-4	TRBJ1-5	NA	CASSPTDRGPQHF	TGTGCCAGCAGCCCGACCGACAGGGGGCCCCAGCATTTT
12	NA	TRBV7-9	TRBJ2-7	NA	CASSTQGYEQYF	TGTGCCAGCAGCACCCAGGGATACGAGCAGTACTTC
13	NA	TRBV6-1	TRBJ2-1	NA	CASTYDTNNEQFF	TGTGCCAGCACCTACGATACAAACAATGAGCAGTTCTTC
11	NA	TRBV6-6	TRBJ1-1	NA	CASTPGTEAFF	TGTGCCAGCACCCCGGGGACTGAAGCTTTCTTT
17	TRBD1	TRBV11-2	TRBJ1-1	NA	CASSEGTGRALNTEAFF	TGTGCCAGCAGCGAAGGGACAGGGCGAGCTCTGAACACTGAAGCTTTCTTT
16	TRBD1	TRBV7-2	TRBJ2-2	few	CASSPRDRGSTGELFF	TGTGCCAGCAGCCCCCGGGACAGGGGGTCGACCGGGGAGCTGTTTTTT
16	TRBD1	TRBV20-1	TRBJ1-3	many	CSATRDRRSSGNTIYF	TGCAGTGCCACTCGGGACAGGAGGAGCTCTGGAAACACCATATATTTT
13	NA	TRBV20-1	TRBJ1-2	NA	CSARDTGRPGYTF	TGCAGTGCTAGAGATACAGGTCGCCCTGGCTACACCTTC
14	NA	TRBV29-1	TRBJ2-5	many	CSVETSDRQETQYF	TGCAGCGTTGAAACCTCCGACAGACAAGAGACCCAGTACTTC
13	NA	TRBV7-7	TRBJ2-5	many	CASSAGTLETQYF	TGTGCCAGCAGCGCCGGGACTCTAGAGACCCAGTACTTC
14	TRBD2	TRBV5-1	TRBJ2-3	many	CASSPGGGWDTQYF	TGCGCCAGCAGCCCGGGAGGTGGATGGGATACGCAGTATTTT
14	NA	TRBV5-6	TRBJ2-5	many	CASSLRALQETQYF	TGTGCCAGCAGCTTGAGAGCCCTCCAAGAGACCCAGTACTTC
15	NA	TRBV7-2	TRBJ1-5	few	CASSLEPGAGQPQHF	TGTGCCAGCAGCTTAGAACCAGGGGCGGGACAGCCCCAGCATTTT
11	NA	TRBV5-1	TRBJ2-5	NA	CASKTEETQYF	TGCGCCAGCAAAACGGAAGAGACCCAGTACTTC
17	NA	TRBV5-5	TRBJ2-6	NA	CASSLVNWLSGANVLTF	TGTGCCAGCAGCTTGGTGAACTGGCTCTCTGGGGCCAACGTCCTGACTTTC
13	NA	TRBV20-1	TRBJ2-1	NA	CGPRANSYNEQFF	TGCGGGCCAAGGGCCAACTCCTACAATGAGCAGTTCTTC
15	TRBD2	TRBV5-4	TRBJ2-1	few	CASSLGVLAGYEQFF	TGTGCCAGCAGCTTGGGTGTTCTAGCGGGCTATGAGCAGTTCTTC
14	NA	TRBV7-8	TRBJ1-1	few	CASSADGLNTEAFF	TGTGCCAGCAGCGCCGACGGGCTGAACACTGAAGCTTTCTTT
14	NA	TRBV20-1	TRBJ2-1	many	CSARDSTVYNEQFF	TGCAGTGCTAGAGATTCGACGGTTTACAATGAGCAGTTCTTC
13	NA	TRBV11-3	TRBJ2-1	NA	CASSRKDSNEQFF	TGTGCCAGCAGCCGAAAAGACAGCAATGAGCAGTTCTTC
13	TRBD1	TRBV7-2	TRBJ2-1	few	CASSLVRGREQFF	TGTGCCAGCAGCTTAGTCAGGGGGCGGGAGCAGTTCTTC
15	NA	TRBV5-5	TRBJ2-5	few	CASSWDLPPQETQYF	TGTGCCAGCAGCTGGGACCTACCCCCCCAAGAGACCCAGTACTTC
13	NA	TRBV29-1	TRBJ1-2	few	CSGGRGGRKTYTF	TGCAGCGGGGGAAGGGGGGGGCGCAAAACCTACACCTTC
16	NA	TRBV7-6	TRBJ1-5	few	CASSSGVRGSNQPQHF	TGTGCCAGCAGCTCCGGGGTACGGGGGAGCAATCAGCCCCAGCATTTT
16	TRBD1	TRBV7-2	TRBJ2-7	many	CASSLPRQGLSYEQYF	TGTGCCAGCAGCTTACCCCGACAGGGATTATCCTACGAGCAGTACTTC
16	NA	TRBV6-1	TRBJ2-2	few	CASSVGRVTNTGELFF	TGTGCCAGCAGTGTGGGCAGGGTCACGAACACCGGGGAGCTGTTTTTT
15	NA	TRBV20-1	TRBJ2-5	many	CSVRRIIQGQETQYF	TGCAGTGTGAGGCGTATCATACAGGGTCAAGAGACCCAGTACTTC
16	NA	TRBV5-8	TRBJ1-2	few	CASSGRGPERESGYTF	TGTGCCAGCAGCGGCCGGGGCCCGGAAAGGGAATCTGGCTACACCTTC
17	NA	TRBV7-8	TRBJ1-6	few	CASSPSDVSSYNSPLHF	TGTGCCAGCAGCCCGTCCGACGTTAGCTCCTATAATTCACCCCTCCACTTT
14	NA	TRBV20-1	TRBJ2-5	many	CSASPRVGQETQYF	TGCAGTGCTAGTCCCAGAGTAGGCCAAGAGACCCAGTACTTC
15	TRBD1	TRBV7-2	TRBJ1-3	many	CASSAGTVSGNTIYF	TGTGCCAGCAGCGCAGGGACAGTCTCTGGAAACACCATATATTTT
16	NA	TRBV20-1	TRBJ1-5	many	CSASSQDLYSNQPQHF	TGCAGTGCTAGTTCCCAGGACCTTTATAGCAATCAGCCCCAGCATTTT
17	TRBD1	TRBV6-5	TRBJ1-3	many	CASSYSSQGASGNTIYF	TGTGCCAGCAGTTACTCATCACAGGGGGCCTCTGGAAACACCATATATTTT
16	TRBD1	TRBV7-2	TRBJ2-3	few	CASSLAGAGGEGTQYF	TGTGCCAGCAGCTTAGCTGGAGCAGGGGGCGAAGGGACGCAGTATTTT
16	TRBD1	TRBV4-1	TRBJ2-1	few	CASSLFGTESYNEQFF	TGCGCCAGCAGCCTATTCGGGACAGAGTCCTACAATGAGCAGTTCTTC
13	NA	TRBV20-1	TRBJ2-3	few	CSAPTPSARTQYF	TGCAGTGCCCCGACCCCATCTGCACGGACGCAGTATTTT